Below, 13 T cell receptor beta chains from the same sample are listed, as sequenced in a study of CD8+ T cells in alopecia areata. RNA extraction and reverse transcription yielded cDNA as sequencing template. Measured with immunoSEQ multiplex PCR; TCRdb has only the in-frame clones, and not every one. The sample consists of hundreds of thousands of clones, 50% to 60% of them appearing once. Sequenced material: CD4+ T cells sorted from blood, taken at week 0. Source of these receptors: a human donor with alopecia areata.

The chain is built from TRBV6-1 and TRBJ2-2, with D perhaps matching TRBD2 (6 bases). The V and J ends lost 7 bases and 6 bases respectively, with 18 bases between them. The CDR3 totals 15 residues. Looked up from germline, CDR1 is MNHNS and CDR2 is SASEGT. CDR3 coding DNA: TGTGCCAGCATGTTCGTTGCGGGAAACGCCGGGGAGCTGTTTTTT. It is translated as CASMFVAGNAGELFF.

The V call is TRBV5-1, the J call TRBJ2-4; 8 bases align to TRBD2. The V and J ends lost 4 bases and 9 bases, in that order; junction bases with no gene match: 12. Germline V gene data show CDR1 as SGHRS and CDR2 as YFSETQ. CDR3 length: 15 residues. The CDR3 DNA reads as TGCGCCAGCAGCGAAACCGGGACTAGTTGGGGCATTCAGTACTTC. This codes for CASSETGTSWGIQYF.

This clone was found a few times. The chain couples TRBV20-1 to TRBJ1-5; D unresolved. This CDR3 has 10 amino acids. CDR1 and CDR2 from the germline V gene are DFQATT and SNEGSKA (reference sequence). V dropped 5 bases and J dropped 9 bases, with 8 bases sitting between them. CDR3 DNA sequence: TGCAGTGCTTCCTTCCCGCCCCAGCATTTT. Protein product: CSASFPPQHF.

V is TRBV2 and J is TRBJ1-5; the D gene is possibly TRBD1 (5 bases). This CDR3 has 13 amino acids. The germline V and J ends were trimmed by 6 bases and 5 bases, with 11 bases remaining between them. The germline gives CDR1 SNHLY, CDR2 FYNNEI. As DNA, the CDR3 is TGTGCCAGCAGCCTACAGGCAGATCAGCCCCAGCATTTT. This gives the protein CASSLQADQPQHF.

The chain carries TRBV23-1 and TRBJ2-7; 8 bases align to TRBD1. TRBV23-1 is annotated as an ORF whose role is uncertain. Trimming cost V 2 bases and J 4 bases; bases outside gene matches: 16. The CDR3 consists of 18 residues. The CDR3 DNA follows: TGCGCCAGCAGTCAACCGGGACAGGAGACCCCAACCGCATACGAGCAGTACTTC. This sequence encodes CASSQPGQETPTAYEQYF.

This clone was picked up a small number of times. This sequence joins TRBV18 and TRBJ1-1; D gene unclear. The CDR3 length is 14 residues. Germline CDR1 KGHSH, CDR2 LQKENI. With 2 bases removed from V and 1 base from J, the gap between germline ends came to 8 bases. In DNA form, the CDR3 reads TGTGCCAGCTCACCAATATCTCGGAACACTGAAGCTTTCTTT. It is translated as CASSPISRNTEAFF.

This clone was seen more than once but under ten times. The chain has TRBV20-1 and TRBJ1-2; no clear D. Germline-derived CDR1 and CDR2 are DFQATT and SNEGSKA (reference sequence). CDR3 length: 11 amino acids. Between the trimmed V and J ends, which lost 8 bases and 4 bases, there was a span of 11 bases. This CDR3 reads CSTVDPYGYTF. In DNA, the CDR3 is TGCAGTACGGTCGATCCCTATGGCTACACCTTC.

The chain is built from TRBV29-1 and TRBJ1-5, with 8 bases aligning to TRBD1. Trimming at V came to 7 bases and at J to 2 bases, leaving 7 bases not matched to a gene. CDR3 length: 14 residues. CDR1 is SQVTM, CDR2 ANQGSEA, per germline. The CDR3 nucleotides are TGCAGCGCTTGGACAGGGTTGGGCAATCAGCCCCAGCATTTT. Encoded protein: CSAWTGLGNQPQHF.

This clone was picked up a small number of times. The chain links TRBV6-6 to TRBJ2-7; 11 bases match TRBD2. Per germline, CDR1 MNHNY and CDR2 SVGAGI (reference sequence). J was trimmed by 3 bases and V by 5 bases; bases with no gene match: 6. The CDR3 is 15 residues long. The CDR3 coding sequence is TGTGCCAGCAGTACGGGACTAGCGGCCCTCTACGAGCAGTACTTC. It yields the protein CASSTGLAALYEQYF.

V and J are TRBV30 and TRBJ2-1, with 10 bases aligning to TRBD1. Germline CDR1 is GTSNPN and CDR2 is SVGIG (reference sequence). Trimming removed 0 bases from V and 8 bases from J; junction bases left unmatched: 10. CDR3 size: 16 residues. In DNA form, the CDR3 reads TGTGCCTGGAGTGTATGGGGGACAGGGGAAAGCCATGAGCAGTTCTTC. This codes for CAWSVWGTGESHEQFF.

The table lists this clone with a few counts. V usage is TRBV25-1 and J usage is TRBJ1-6; 7 bases line up with TRBD1. Germline V lookup: CDR1 MGHDK, CDR2 SYGVNS. The CDR3 has 15 amino acids. Trimming cost V 7 bases and J 7 bases; bases outside gene matches: 10. CDR3 in amino acids: CASTGTTGTNSPLHF. Written as DNA, the CDR3 is TGTGCCAGCACCGGGACGACAGGGACCAATTCACCCCTCCACTTT.

The chain recombines TRBV7-2 with TRBJ2-5; D is perhaps TRBD2 (6 bases). V lost 5 bases, J lost 4 bases, and 20 bases lay in between. The CDR3 totals 16 residues. Germline CDR1 is SGHTA and CDR2 is FQGNSA. CDR3 DNA: TGTGCCAGCAGCCCGAAGAGGAGGGCCGTCCCAGAGACCCAGTACTTC. It translates to CASSPKRRAVPETQYF. The whole variable domain, filled in from reference TRBV7-2 and TRBJ2-5, reads GAGVSQSPSNKVTEKGKDVELRCDPISGHTALYWYRQSLGQGLEFLIYFQGNSAPDKSGLPSDRFSAERTGGSVSTLTIQRTQQEDSAVYLCASSPKRRAVPETQYFGPGTRLLVL.

For the CDR3, the DNA is TGCAGCGTTATGACCTTGGGAGGCACTGAAGCTTTCTTT. It translates to CSVMTLGGTEAFF. This chain joins TRBV29-1 and TRBJ1-1; no clear D gene. This CDR3 has 13 residues. The ends were cut back, 5 bases at V and 4 bases at J, with 14 bases in the middle. Germline CDR1 is SQVTM and CDR2 is ANQGSEA.